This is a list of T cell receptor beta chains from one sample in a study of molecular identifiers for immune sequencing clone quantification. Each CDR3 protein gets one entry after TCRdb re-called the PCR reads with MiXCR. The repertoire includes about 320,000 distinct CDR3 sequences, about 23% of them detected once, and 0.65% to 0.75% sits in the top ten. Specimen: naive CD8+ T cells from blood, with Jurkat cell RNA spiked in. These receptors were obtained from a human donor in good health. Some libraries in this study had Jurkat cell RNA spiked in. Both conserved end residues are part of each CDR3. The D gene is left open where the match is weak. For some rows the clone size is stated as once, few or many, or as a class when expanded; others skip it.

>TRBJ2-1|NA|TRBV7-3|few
TGTGCCAGCAGCTTTATCGGGCCCTCCTACAATGAGCAGTTCTTC
CASSFIGPSYNEQFF
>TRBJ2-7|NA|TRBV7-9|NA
TGTGCCAGCAGCTTAGACAGGAGCTGCGAGCAGTACTTC
CASSLDRSCEQYF
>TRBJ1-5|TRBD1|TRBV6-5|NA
TGTGCCAGCAGTTATTCCAGGGGGGGCACAGATACGCAGCATTTT
CASSYSRGGTDTQHF
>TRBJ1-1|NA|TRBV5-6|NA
TGTGCCAGCAGCCCAGAGTTGGGGTATCCGGACACTGAAGCTTTCTTT
CASSPELGYPDTEAFF
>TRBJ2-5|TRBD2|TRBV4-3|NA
TGCGCCAGCAGCCAAGTCAGCGGGACTACCCAAGAGACCCAGTACTTC
CASSQVSGTTQETQYF
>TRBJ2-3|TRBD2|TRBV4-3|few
TGCGCCAGCAGCCATCCCTGGGGTGCGGGAGGCTCAGATACGCAGTATTTT
CASSHPWGAGGSDTQYF
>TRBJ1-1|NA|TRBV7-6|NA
TGTGCCCGCAGCTTAGCGGCGGGATCTTACACTGGAGCTTTCTTT
CARSLAAGSYTGAFF
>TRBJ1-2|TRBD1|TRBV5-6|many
TGTGCCAGCAGCTTGGACGGACAGGGGCCCTACTATGGCTACACCTTC
CASSLDGQGPYYGYTF
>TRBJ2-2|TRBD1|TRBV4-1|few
TGCGCCAGCAGCCACCGGGGGACAGGGGAGATTGGGGAGCTGTTTTTT
CASSHRGTGEIGELFF
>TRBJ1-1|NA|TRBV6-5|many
TGTGCCAGCAGTTACTCTTCCGACAGGAACACTGAAGCTTTCTTT
CASSYSSDRNTEAFF
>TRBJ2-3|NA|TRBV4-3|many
TGCGCCAGCAGCCAAGAAGAGCGTGCTAGCACAGATACGCAGTATTTT
CASSQEERASTDTQYF
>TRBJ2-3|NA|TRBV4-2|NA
TGTGCCAGCAGCCAAGATCAGACGGGGACAACCTGGTCCACAGATACGCAGTATTTT
CASSQDQTGTTWSTDTQYF
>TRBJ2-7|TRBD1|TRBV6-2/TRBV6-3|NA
TGTGCCAGCAGTCCCTGGACAGGGGGGGCCTACGAGCAGTACTTC
CASSPWTGGAYEQYF
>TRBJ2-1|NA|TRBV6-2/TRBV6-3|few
TGTGCCAGCAGTTACTGGGAGAATGAGCAGTTCTTC
CASSYWENEQFF
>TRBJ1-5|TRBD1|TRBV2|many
TGTGCCAGCAGCACAACAGGGGGTTCGGCTCAGCCCCAGCATTTT
CASSTTGGSAQPQHF
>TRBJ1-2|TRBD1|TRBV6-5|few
TGTGCCAGCAGCAACCGTTGGACAGGGGAAGACTATGGCTACACCTTC
CASSNRWTGEDYGYTF
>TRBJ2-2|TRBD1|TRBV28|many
TGTGCCAGCAGTTTATTTATGATGAGACAGGGGCTTCAAACGGAGCTGTTTTTT
CASSLFMMRQGLQTELFF
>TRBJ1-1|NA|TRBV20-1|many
TGCAGTGCTAGAGGTTTCAGGGCGCGCACGGGCACTGAAGCTTTCTTT
CSARGFRARTGTEAFF
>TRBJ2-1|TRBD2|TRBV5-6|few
TGTGCCAGCAGCTTAGGGACTAGCGGAAAGGGGTCCTACAATGAGCAGTTCTTC
CASSLGTSGKGSYNEQFF
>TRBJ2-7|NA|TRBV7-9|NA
TGTGCCAGCAGCTTATCTATTCGGTACGAGCAGTACTTC
CASSLSIRYEQYF
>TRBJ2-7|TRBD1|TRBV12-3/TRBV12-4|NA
TGTGCCAGCAGGTTGATGACAGGGCAATCCTACGAGCAGTACTTC
CASRLMTGQSYEQYF
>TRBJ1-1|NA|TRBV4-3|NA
TGCGCCAGCAGCCAAGATTTCCAGGGGAGGTGGAGCACTGAAGCTTTCTTT
CASSQDFQGRWSTEAFF
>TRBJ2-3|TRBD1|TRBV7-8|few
TGTGCCAGCAGCTATCCGGGACAGGCAGATACGCAGTATTTT
CASSYPGQADTQYF
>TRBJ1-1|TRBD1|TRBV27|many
TGTGCCAGCAGACCAAACAGGGGGCTGACTGAAGCTTTCTTT
CASRPNRGLTEAFF
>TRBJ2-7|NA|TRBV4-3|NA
TGCGCCAGCAGCCAAGATAAGTCCGGCTACGAGCAGTACTTC
CASSQDKSGYEQYF
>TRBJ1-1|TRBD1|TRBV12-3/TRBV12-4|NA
TGTGCCAGCAGAACTAGACAGGGGAGTAACACTGAAGCTTTCTTT
CASRTRQGSNTEAFF
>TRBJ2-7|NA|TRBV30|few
TGTGCCTGGAGCCATTCCTACGAGCAGTACTTC
CAWSHSYEQYF
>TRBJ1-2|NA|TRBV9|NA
TGTGCCAGCAGCGTAGGGCAGCTCTATGGCTACACCTTC
CASSVGQLYGYTF
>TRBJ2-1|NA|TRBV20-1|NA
TGCAGTGCTAGAGAAGGGGTGGGGCAGGGTAGAGTCGTGGTATACAATGAGCAGTTCTTC
CSAREGVGQGRVVVYNEQFF
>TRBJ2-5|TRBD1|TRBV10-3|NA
TGTGCCATCAACGGACAGGGGGCGGAGGAGACCCAGTACTTC
CAINGQGAEETQYF
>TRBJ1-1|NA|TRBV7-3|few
TGTGCCAGCAGCCCTACCGGGCCGGGGGGCGGGTACACTGAAGCTTTCTTT
CASSPTGPGGGYTEAFF
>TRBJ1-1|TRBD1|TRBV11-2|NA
TGTGCCAGCAGCAGACCATGGGGACAGGGCGGGGGAATGAACACTGAAGCTTTCTTT
CASSRPWGQGGGMNTEAFF
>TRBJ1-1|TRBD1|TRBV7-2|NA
TGTGCCAGCAGCCCCGGGACAGTTTTGTTCACTGAAGCTTTCTTT
CASSPGTVLFTEAFF
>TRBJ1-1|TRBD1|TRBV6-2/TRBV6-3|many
TGTGCCAGCAGGATAGACAGGGCGAACACTGAAGCTTTCTTT
CASRIDRANTEAFF
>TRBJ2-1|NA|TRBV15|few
TGTGCCACCAGTAACACCCGGGGGCAGAAAGACTCCTACAATGAGCAGTTCTTC
CATSNTRGQKDSYNEQFF
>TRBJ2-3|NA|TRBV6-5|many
TGTGCCAGCAGCCTAAAGGCCTCAGGGGCAGATACGCAGTATTTT
CASSLKASGADTQYF
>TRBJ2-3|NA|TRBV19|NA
TGTGCCGGGTCGTCGTGGTTTGGAGATACGCAGTATTTT
CAGSSWFGDTQYF
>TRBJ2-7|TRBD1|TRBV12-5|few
TGTGCTAGTGGTTCCACACAGGGGTCCCCCCACGAGCAGTGCTTC
CASGSTQGSPHEQCF
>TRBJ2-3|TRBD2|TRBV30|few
TGTGCCTGGAGGCCGGGACTAGCGGGATTGACGCAGTATTTT
CAWRPGLAGLTQYF
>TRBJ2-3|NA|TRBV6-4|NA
TGTGCCAGCAGTGACTCGCATTACTCTAGCACAGATATGCAGTATTTT
CASSDSHYSSTDMQYF
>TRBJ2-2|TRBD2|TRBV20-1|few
TGCAGTGCTAGAGATATAGCGGGAGGAACCGGGGAGCTGTTTTTT
CSARDIAGGTGELFF
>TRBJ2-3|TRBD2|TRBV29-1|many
TGCAGCGTTGAACGGGTCTTCGAAAGCGGGAGGGCCGATACGCAGTATTTT
CSVERVFESGRADTQYF
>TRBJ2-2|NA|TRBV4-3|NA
TGCGCCAGCAGCCAAGATAAGGCGACAACGAACACCGGGGAGCTGTTTTTT
CASSQDKATTNTGELFF